The rows below give T cell receptor beta chains drawn from one sample of a study of blood T cells in healthy people across ages. A single record per CDR3 protein comes from TCRdb applying MiXCR to the 5' RACE reads. The sample consists of over 700,000 distinct CDR3 sequences, approximately 53% of them appearing once. Sequenced: blood. These receptors were taken from an elderly man in good health. Each CDR3 is given with its conserved first and last residue. A D gene is named only where the DNA matches it firmly. Rows give clone size only sometimes, using once, few, many, or a class for an expanded clone.

- | TRBJ2-7 | TRBV6-6 | - | TGTGCCAGCAGTTACTCGAGGGCCGGGGCCCGCTACGAGCAGTACTTC | CASSYSRAGARYEQYF
- | TRBJ2-7 | TRBV6-5 | few | TGTGCCAGCAGTCTGGGGGGGCAGGTCGAGCAGTACTTC | CASSLGGQVEQYF
TRBD2 | TRBJ2-1 | TRBV5-1 | - | TGCGCCAGCAGCTCGAGTCTAGCGGTCCCCTACAATGAGCAGTTCTTC | CASSSSLAVPYNEQFF
- | TRBJ2-7 | TRBV7-6 | - | TGTGCCAGCAGCGGAGGTGGTGTTGAGCAGTACTTC | CASSGGGVEQYF
TRBD1 | TRBJ2-3 | TRBV7-2 | - | TGTGCCAGCAGCGTGGACAGGCTTGTAGATACGCAGTATTTT | CASSVDRLVDTQYF
TRBD2 | TRBJ2-3 | TRBV5-5 | - | TGTGCCAGCAGCACCATAGCGGGTAGCACAGATACGCAGTATTTT | CASSTIAGSTDTQYF
- | TRBJ2-7 | TRBV27 | few | TGTGCCAGCACCTCTCCCTACGAGCAGTACTTC | CASTSPYEQYF
TRBD1 | TRBJ2-6 | TRBV9 | few | TGTGCCAGCAGCGCTGCCCTCACTACCGGGACAGGCAACGTCCTGACTTTC | CASSAALTTGTGNVLTF
- | TRBJ1-3 | TRBV7-9 | - | TGTGCCAGCAGCCTCATCCCCGAGCAGCGTGGAAACACCATATATTTT | CASSLIPEQRGNTIYF
TRBD2 | TRBJ2-5 | TRBV28 | few | TGTGCCAGCAGTTTGAGGTCTAGCGGGGAAGAGACCCAGTACTTC | CASSLRSSGEETQYF
TRBD1 | TRBJ1-2 | TRBV3-1 | once | TGTGCCAGCAGGTTGGGACAGAACTATGGCTACACCTTC | CASRLGQNYGYTF
- | TRBJ2-3 | TRBV29-1 | many | TGCAGCGTTGCAGGTGTAGATACGCAGTATTTT | CSVAGVDTQYF
TRBD1 | TRBJ2-3 | TRBV29-1 | - | TGCAGCGTTGAGGAAGGACTTGGTCGGGCGGAGACCCGGGGACAGGGGGCTACAGATACGCAGTATTTT | CSVEEGLGRAETRGQGATDTQYF
- | TRBJ1-1 | TRBV7-3 | - | TGTGCCAGCAGCATAAGACAGAACACTGAAGCTTTCTTT | CASSIRQNTEAFF
TRBD2 | TRBJ2-5 | TRBV6-6 | - | TGTGCCAGCAGTTACAGACTAGCGGGAGGTAGCAATGAGCAGTACTTC | CASSYRLAGGSNEQYF
TRBD1 | TRBJ2-7 | TRBV5-1 | - | TGCGCCAGCAGCGGCCGGACAGGGGTCTCCTACGAGCAGTACTTC | CASSGRTGVSYEQYF
- | TRBJ2-4 | TRBV20-1 | - | TGCAGTGCTCGTACAGTAAACTTAGCCAAAAACATTCAGTACTTC | CSARTVNLAKNIQYF
TRBD1 | TRBJ1-2 | TRBV20-1 | - | TGCAGTGCGGGACCCACAGGGGACGGCTACACCTTC | CSAGPTGDGYTF
- | TRBJ2-7 | TRBV7-6 | - | TGTGCCAGCAGCTTAGTAGCGGGACAGACCCACGAGCAGTACTTC | CASSLVAGQTHEQYF
- | TRBJ2-1 | TRBV7-6 | once | TGTGCCAGCAGCTTAGCGGCACTAGATAGTAATGAGCAGTTCTTC | CASSLAALDSNEQFF
TRBD1 | TRBJ2-7 | TRBV4-1 | - | TGCGCCAGCAGCCCCACCGGGACAGGATACAACGAGCAGTACTTC | CASSPTGTGYNEQYF
- | TRBJ2-1 | TRBV2 | - | TGTGCCAGCAGTGCGGGCAGGGAGATCGACAATGAGCAGTTCTTC | CASSAGREIDNEQFF
- | TRBJ1-2 | TRBV4-2 | - | TGTGCCAGCAGCCCGCCCAATGCTTATGGCTACACCTTC | CASSPPNAYGYTF
- | TRBJ1-1 | TRBV27 | - | TGTGCCAGCAGTTTTTCCCGCCAGGGCTTGTACACTGAAGCTTTCTTT | CASSFSRQGLYTEAFF
TRBD2 | TRBJ2-1 | TRBV29-1 | - | TGCAGCGTTTCCGGGACTAGCGGGAATTTGGCGGATGAGCAGTTCTTC | CSVSGTSGNLADEQFF
- | TRBJ2-5 | TRBV10-3 | once | TGTGCCATCAGGGGATCAGGGGCACCAGAGACCCAGTACTTC | CAIRGSGAPETQYF
- | TRBJ1-6 | TRBV12-3/TRBV12-4 | - | TGTGCCAGCAGTGCCCGGGACAAGGGATATTCACCCCTCCACTTT | CASSARDKGYSPLHF
- | TRBJ2-5 | TRBV29-1 | - | TGCAGCGTTGAGGAGGGCAGCCGGGAGACCCAGTACTTC | CSVEEGSRETQYF
TRBD1 | TRBJ1-5 | TRBV2 | - | TGTGCCAGCAGCCCCTCCGGCCAGGGGGGTCGTCAGCCCCAGCATTTT | CASSPSGQGGRQPQHF
- | TRBJ2-7 | TRBV5-1 | once | TGCGCCAGCAGCACCGGACAGCTGGTCTACGAGCAGTACTTC | CASSTGQLVYEQYF
TRBD1 | TRBJ1-6 | TRBV4-1 | - | TGCGCCAGCAGCCTCCGGGACAGGGATAATTCACCCCTCCACTTT | CASSLRDRDNSPLHF
- | TRBJ2-1 | TRBV5-6 | - | TGTGCCAGCAGCCCGGGCCTCGGCTCCTACAATGAGCAGTTCTTC | CASSPGLGSYNEQFF